This TCR beta chain is drawn from a study of control samples from healthy donors and cancer patients. Data came from immunoSEQ multiplex PCR; TCRdb stores just in-frame clones and leaves some out. The data contain over 100,000 clones, roughly 90% of them singletons. V was clipped by 2 bases and J by 8 bases; unmatched bases: 6. Germline loops: CDR1 MNHNY, CDR2 SVGAGI (reference sequence). CDR3 length: 15 amino acids. The source material was blood. This chain links TRBV6-6 with TRBJ1-6, with TRBD1 matching over 7 bases. This TCR was sampled from a man between 18 and 35 years old in good health. Here the CDR3 reads CASSYAGTDHSPLHF. In DNA, the CDR3 is TGTGCCAGCAGTTACGCGGGGACAGACCATTCACCCCTCCACTTT.